This entry lists 12 T cell receptor beta chains sequenced from one sample in a study of beta chain features in type 1 diabetes. General observations from the study: A moderate, significant TCRB CDR3 shortening appeared in type 1 diabetes across four CD4+ subsets.

Antigen specificity for these receptors is unknown. Expressed TCRB transcripts were sequenced, since all the RNA that had been isolated was reverse transcribed. Produced via immunoSEQ multiplex PCR; TCRdb's table is partial and in-frame only. The sample carries more than 250,000 clones, over 20% recorded once. Sample: naive CD4+ T cells from blood. The receptors shown here come from a woman aged 40 to 55 with type 1 diabetes.

The rearrangement links TRBV4-1 to TRBJ2-3, with a weak D call TRBD1 (5 bases). V shed 5 bases and J shed 4 bases, with 13 bases lying between them. The germline V gene has CDR1 MGHRA and CDR2 YSYEKL. The CDR3 sequence is 14 residues long. The CDR3 spells CASSDAGQADTQYF. As DNA, the CDR3 is TGCGCCAGCAGCGACGCAGGGCAAGCAGATACGCAGTATTTT.

The table lists this clone with a few counts. The J gene is TRBJ1-1, the V gene TRBV9; no firm D call. Trimming took 4 bases from V and 0 from J, leaving 10 bases between them. The CDR3 runs 14 residues. CDR1 is SGDLS, CDR2 YYNGEE, per germline. This CDR3 reads CASSPSGLNTEAFF. Written as DNA, the CDR3 is TGTGCCAGCAGCCCCTCCGGGTTGAACACTGAAGCTTTCTTT.

This clone came up a few times. V gene TRBV5-1 combines with J gene TRBJ2-1; D possibly corresponds to TRBD2 (5 bases). Germline V gene sequence: CDR1 SGHRS, CDR2 YFSETQ. Trimming pared 4 bases from V and 2 bases from J, leaving 13 bases between. This CDR3 is 15 amino acids long. CDR3 loop: CASSLERLAYNEQFF. CDR3 DNA: TGCGCCAGCAGCCTAGAGCGGTTGGCCTACAATGAGCAGTTCTTC.

This chain connects TRBV15 to TRBJ1-6, with 8 bases fitting TRBD1. The CDR3 runs to 18 residues. The V segment lost 1 base and the J segment 0 bases; nucleotides outside the gene matches: 5. The germline gives CDR1 LNHNV, CDR2 YYDKDF (reference sequence). CDR3 residues: CATSRVRGPSSYNSPLHF. The CDR3 bases are TGTGCCACCAGCAGAGTCAGGGGGCCCAGCTCCTATAATTCACCCCTCCACTTT. The variable domain in full, completed from reference TRBV15 and TRBJ1-6, reads DAMVIQNPRYQVTQFGKPVTLSCSQTLNHNVMYWYQQKSSQAPKLLFHYYDKDFNNEADTPDNFQSRRPNTSFCFLDIRSPGLGDTAMYLCATSRVRGPSSYNSPLHFGNGTRLTVT.

This rearrangement joins TRBV11-2 to TRBJ2-2, with D maybe TRBD1 (5 bases). V was clipped by 5 bases and J by 3 bases, with 10 bases between them. The CDR3 consists of 14 residues. Germline CDR1 is SGHAT and CDR2 is FQNNGV. The CDR3 loop is CASSLRTHTGELFF. CDR3 nucleotides: TGTGCCAGCAGCCTTCGGACACACACCGGGGAGCTGTTTTTT.

In its sample, this clone was seen a few times. The rearrangement links TRBV21-1 to TRBJ2-7; the table's D call TRBD1 went unverified against the DNA. TRBV21-1 counts as a pseudogene. CDR3 length equals 15 residues. The CDR3 loop is CASSKATGVRYEQYF. For the CDR3, the DNA is TGTGCCAGCAGCAAAGCCACAGGGGTTAGGTACGAGCAGTACTTC.

Concerning this clone: Other DNA sequences in the sample encode the same CDR3. The CDR3 DNA reads TGTGCCAGCAGCCTGGGACAGAACACTGAAGCTTTCTTT. Residues: CASSLGQNTEAFF. The gene calls are TRBV7-2 and TRBJ1-1, with D perhaps TRBD1 (6 bases). Trimming pared 5 bases from V and 1 base from J, leaving 8 bases between. Germline CDR1 is SGHTA and CDR2 is FQGNSA. The CDR3 covers 13 residues.

This chain connects TRBV10-2 to TRBJ2-7; D unresolved. This CDR3 is 16 amino acids long. V was clipped by 2 bases and J by 0 bases, with 14 bases between them. CDR1 WSHSY and CDR2 SAAADI come from the germline V gene. The CDR3 is CASSEAQVPLSYEQYF. In DNA, the CDR3 is TGCGCCAGCAGTGAGGCGCAGGTTCCACTCTCCTACGAGCAGTACTTC.

A few counts support this clone. The chain joins TRBV2 to TRBJ2-5; D perhaps matches TRBD2 (5 bases). CDR1 and CDR2 (germline): SNHLY, FYNNEI. The V and J ends lost 6 bases and 9 bases respectively, with 14 bases between them. The CDR3 loop spans 12 amino acids. The CDR3 spells CASRRVDWSQYF. CDR3 DNA sequence: TGTGCCAGCAGGAGGGTGGACTGGTCCCAGTACTTC. The whole variable domain, remainder taken from reference TRBV2 and TRBJ2-5, is EPEVTQTPSHQVTQMGQEVILRCVPISNHLYFYWYRQILGQKVEFLVSFYNNEISEKSEIFDDQFSVERPDGSNFTLKIRSTKLEDSAMYFCASRRVDWSQYFGPGTRLLVL.

The gene calls are TRBV29-1 and TRBJ1-3; tentative D call: TRBD1 (6 bases). V was pared by 0 bases and J by 8 bases, with 14 bases between. The germline V gene has CDR1 SQVTM and CDR2 ANQGSEA. The CDR3 is 14 amino acids. Here the CDR3 DNA reads TGCAGCGTTGAAGAAGGGCCAGGGGCAGACACCATATATTTT. Translation: CSVEEGPGADTIYF.

J is TRBJ2-1 and V is TRBV10-3, with 12 bases that match TRBD2. Germline assignment: CDR1 ENHRY and CDR2 SYGVKD. The ends lost 6 bases at V and 8 bases at J; junction bases unmatched: 5. The CDR3 consists of 14 residues. The CDR3 here is CAIRLTSGSYEQFF. The CDR3 bases are TGTGCCATCAGATTGACTAGCGGGAGTTATGAGCAGTTCTTC.

This clone was picked up a small number of times. V gene TRBV11-2 combines with J gene TRBJ2-3; 9 nucleotides line up with TRBD2. This CDR3 comprises 17 residues. CDR1 SGHAT and CDR2 FQNNGV come from the germline V gene. The V segment lost 1 base and the J segment 2 bases; nucleotides outside the gene matches: 7. The CDR3 nucleotides read TGTGCCAGCAGCTTAGTTTTCATAGCGGGAGACACAGATACGCAGTATTTT. This encodes CASSLVFIAGDTDTQYF.